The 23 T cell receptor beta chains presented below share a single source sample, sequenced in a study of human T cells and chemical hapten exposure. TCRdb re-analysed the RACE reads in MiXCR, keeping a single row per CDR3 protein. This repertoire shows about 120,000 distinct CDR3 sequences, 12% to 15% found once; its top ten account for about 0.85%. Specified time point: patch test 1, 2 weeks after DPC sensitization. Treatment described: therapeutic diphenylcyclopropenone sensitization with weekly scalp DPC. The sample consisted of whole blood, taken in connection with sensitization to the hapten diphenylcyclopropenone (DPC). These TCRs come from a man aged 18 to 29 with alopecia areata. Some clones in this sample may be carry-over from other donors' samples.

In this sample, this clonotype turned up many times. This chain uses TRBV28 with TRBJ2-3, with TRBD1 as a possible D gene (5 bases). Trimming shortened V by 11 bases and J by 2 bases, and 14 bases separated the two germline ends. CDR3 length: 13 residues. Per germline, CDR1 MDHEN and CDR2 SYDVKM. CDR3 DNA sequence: TGTGCCGCCGATGACAGAAACACAGATACGCAGTATTTT. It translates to CAADDRNTDTQYF.

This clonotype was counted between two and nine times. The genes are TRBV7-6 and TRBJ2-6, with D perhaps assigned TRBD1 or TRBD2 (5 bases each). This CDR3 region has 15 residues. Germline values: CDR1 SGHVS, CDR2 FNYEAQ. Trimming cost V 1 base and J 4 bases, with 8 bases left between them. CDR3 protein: CASSLGGVGANVLTF. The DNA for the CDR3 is TGTGCCAGCAGCTTAGGAGGGGTCGGGGCCAACGTCCTGACTTTC.

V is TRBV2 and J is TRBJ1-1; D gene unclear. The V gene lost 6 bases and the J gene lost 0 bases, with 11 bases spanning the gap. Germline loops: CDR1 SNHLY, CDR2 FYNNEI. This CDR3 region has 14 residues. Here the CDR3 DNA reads TGTGCCAGCAGGGAAAGGCCCATGAACACTGAAGCTTTCTTT. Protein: CASRERPMNTEAFF.

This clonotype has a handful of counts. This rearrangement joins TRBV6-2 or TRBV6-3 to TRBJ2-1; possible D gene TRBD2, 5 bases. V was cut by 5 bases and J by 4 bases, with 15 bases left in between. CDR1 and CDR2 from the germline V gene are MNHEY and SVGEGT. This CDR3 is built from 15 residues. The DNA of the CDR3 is TGTGCCAGCAGTCGACCTAGCTTGGGATACAATGAGCAGTTCTTC. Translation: CASSRPSLGYNEQFF.

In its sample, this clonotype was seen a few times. CDR3 sequence reads: CASSYVSSGANIQYF. The CDR3 DNA sequence: TGTGCCAGCAGTTACGTTTCTAGCGGGGCGAACATTCAGTACTTC. The rearrangement uses TRBV6-5 and TRBJ2-4, with 9 bases that match TRBD2. Trimming removed 2 bases from V and 7 bases from J; junction bases left unmatched: 6. The CDR3 runs 15 residues. CDR1 MNHEY and CDR2 SVGAGI come from the germline V gene.

The CDR3: CASSPVEGPNTEAFF. For the CDR3, the DNA is TGTGCCAGCAGCCCCGTAGAGGGCCCCAACACTGAAGCTTTCTTT. This chain uses TRBV7-2 with TRBJ1-1; D is unclear. V was clipped by 5 bases and J by 2 bases, with 15 bases between them. CDR1 is SGHTA, CDR2 FQGNSA, per germline. This CDR3 comprises 15 residues. Supplemented by reference TRBV7-2 and TRBJ1-1, the full variable domain reads GAGVSQSPSNKVTEKGKDVELRCDPISGHTALYWYRQSLGQGLEFLIYFQGNSAPDKSGLPSDRFSAERTGGSVSTLTIQRTQQEDSAVYLCASSPVEGPNTEAFFGQGTRLTVV.

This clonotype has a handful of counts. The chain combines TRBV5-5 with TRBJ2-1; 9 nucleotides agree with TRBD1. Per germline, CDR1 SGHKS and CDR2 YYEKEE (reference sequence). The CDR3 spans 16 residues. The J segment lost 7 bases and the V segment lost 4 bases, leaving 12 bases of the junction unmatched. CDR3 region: CASSHITGGLLNEQFF. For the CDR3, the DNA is TGTGCCAGCAGCCACATAACAGGGGGCCTCCTTAATGAGCAGTTCTTC.

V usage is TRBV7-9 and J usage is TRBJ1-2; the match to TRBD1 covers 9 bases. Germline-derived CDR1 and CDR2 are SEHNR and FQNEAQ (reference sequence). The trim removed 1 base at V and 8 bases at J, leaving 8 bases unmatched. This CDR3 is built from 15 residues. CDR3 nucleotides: TGTGCCAGCAGCTTAGAAGCGGGACAGGGAAAAGGCTACACCTTC. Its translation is CASSLEAGQGKGYTF.

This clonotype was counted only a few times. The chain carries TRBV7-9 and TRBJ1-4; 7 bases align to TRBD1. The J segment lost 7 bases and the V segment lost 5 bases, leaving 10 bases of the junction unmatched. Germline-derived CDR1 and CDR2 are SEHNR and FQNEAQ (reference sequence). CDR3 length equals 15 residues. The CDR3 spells CASSPGTVDFEKLFF. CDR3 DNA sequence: TGTGCCAGCAGCCCAGGGACAGTGGACTTTGAAAAACTGTTTTTT. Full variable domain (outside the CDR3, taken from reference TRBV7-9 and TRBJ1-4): DTGVSQNPRHKITKRGQNVTFRCDPISEHNRLYWYRQTLGQGPEFLTYFQNEAQLEKSRLLSDRFSAERPKGSFSTLEIQRTEQGDSAMYLCASSPGTVDFEKLFFGSGTQLSVL.

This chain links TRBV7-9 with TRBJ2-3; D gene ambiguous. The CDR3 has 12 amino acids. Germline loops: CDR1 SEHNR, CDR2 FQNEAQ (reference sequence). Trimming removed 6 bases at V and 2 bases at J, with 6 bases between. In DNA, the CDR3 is TGTGCCAGCAGTCAGACCACAGATACGCAGTATTTT. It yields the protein CASSQTTDTQYF.

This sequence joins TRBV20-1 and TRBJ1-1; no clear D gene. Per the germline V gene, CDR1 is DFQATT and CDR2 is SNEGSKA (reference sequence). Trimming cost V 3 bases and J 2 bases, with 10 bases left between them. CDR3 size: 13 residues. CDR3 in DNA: TGCAGTGCTAGGGGTACTGGTAACACTGAAGCTTTCTTT. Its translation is CSARGTGNTEAFF.

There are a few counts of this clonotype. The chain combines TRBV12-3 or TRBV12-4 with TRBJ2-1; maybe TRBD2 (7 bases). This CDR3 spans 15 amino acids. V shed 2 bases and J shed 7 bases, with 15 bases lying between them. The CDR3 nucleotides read TGTGCCAGCAGTTTATCTCGCGGGGGCCGAAATGAGCAGTTCTTC. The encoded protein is CASSLSRGGRNEQFF.

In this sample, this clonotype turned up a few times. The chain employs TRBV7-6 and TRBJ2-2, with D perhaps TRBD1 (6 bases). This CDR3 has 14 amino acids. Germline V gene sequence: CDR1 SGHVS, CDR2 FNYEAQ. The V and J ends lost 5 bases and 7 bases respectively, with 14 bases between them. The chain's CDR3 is CASSPRQGIGELFF. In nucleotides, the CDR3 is TGTGCCAGCAGCCCCCGGCAGGGGATCGGGGAGCTGTTTTTT. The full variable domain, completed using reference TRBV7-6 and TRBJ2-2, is GAGVSQSPRYKVTKRGQDVALRCDPISGHVSLYWYRQALGQGPEFLTYFNYEAQQDKSGLPNDRFSAERPEGSISTLTIQRTEQRDSAMYRCASSPRQGIGELFFGEGSRLTVL.

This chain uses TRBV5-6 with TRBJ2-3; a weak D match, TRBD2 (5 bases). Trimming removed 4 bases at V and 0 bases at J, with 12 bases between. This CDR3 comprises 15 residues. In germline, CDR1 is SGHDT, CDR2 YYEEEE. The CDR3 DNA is TGTGCCAGCAGCCCGGAGAGAGGGAGCACAGATACGCAGTATTTT. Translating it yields CASSPERGSTDTQYF.

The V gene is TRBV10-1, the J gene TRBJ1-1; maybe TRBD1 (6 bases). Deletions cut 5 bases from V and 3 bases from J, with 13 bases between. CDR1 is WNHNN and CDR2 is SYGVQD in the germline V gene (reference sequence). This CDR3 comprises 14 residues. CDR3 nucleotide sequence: TGCGCCAGCAGTACAGGGCCGGGTGACACTGAAGCTTTCTTT. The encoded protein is CASSTGPGDTEAFF.

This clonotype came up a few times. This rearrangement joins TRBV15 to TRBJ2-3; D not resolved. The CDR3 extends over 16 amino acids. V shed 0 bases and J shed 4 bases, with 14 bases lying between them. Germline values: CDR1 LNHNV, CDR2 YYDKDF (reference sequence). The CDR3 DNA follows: TGTGCCACCAGCAGAGATCTAGGGCAAGTTTCAGATACGCAGTATTTT. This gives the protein CATSRDLGQVSDTQYF. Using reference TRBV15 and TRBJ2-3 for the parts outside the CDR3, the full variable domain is DAMVIQNPRYQVTQFGKPVTLSCSQTLNHNVMYWYQQKSSQAPKLLFHYYDKDFNNEADTPDNFQSRRPNTSFCFLDIRSPGLGDTAMYLCATSRDLGQVSDTQYFGPGTRLTVL.

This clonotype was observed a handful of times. In DNA form, the CDR3 reads TGTGCCAGCAGTGACCCCCGTGGCATGGGGCAGTTCTTC. Its translation: CASSDPRGMGQFF. The chain links TRBV6-4 to TRBJ2-1, with D unresolved. Between the trimmed V and J ends, which lost 2 bases and 12 bases, there was a span of 14 bases. This CDR3 is 13 amino acids long. Germline V gives CDR1 MRHNA, CDR2 SNTAGT.

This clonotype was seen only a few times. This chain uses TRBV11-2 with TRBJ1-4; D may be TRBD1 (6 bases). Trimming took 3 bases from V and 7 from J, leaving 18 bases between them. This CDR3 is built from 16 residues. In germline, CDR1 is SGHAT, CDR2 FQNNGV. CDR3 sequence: CASSLGFWAGAEKLFF. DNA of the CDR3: TGTGCCAGCAGCTTGGGGTTTTGGGCAGGGGCTGAAAAACTGTTTTTT.

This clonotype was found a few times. The CDR3 region has the DNA TGTGCCAGCAGTTTCCACAGGTCTAGCACAGATACGCAGTATTTT. Protein: CASSFHRSSTDTQYF. The rearrangement joins TRBV28 to TRBJ2-3; D perhaps matches TRBD1 (5 bases). The V end was cut by 3 bases, the J end by 0 bases, with 10 bases between. Germline CDR1 MDHEN, CDR2 SYDVKM. The CDR3 is made up of 15 amino acids.

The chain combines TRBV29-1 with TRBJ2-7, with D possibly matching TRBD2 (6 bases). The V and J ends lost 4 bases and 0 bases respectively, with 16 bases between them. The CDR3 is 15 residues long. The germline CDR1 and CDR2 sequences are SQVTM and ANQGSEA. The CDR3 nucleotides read TGCAGCGTTGGGGGGGTAGGGGTGACCTCCTACGAGCAGTACTTC. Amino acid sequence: CSVGGVGVTSYEQYF.

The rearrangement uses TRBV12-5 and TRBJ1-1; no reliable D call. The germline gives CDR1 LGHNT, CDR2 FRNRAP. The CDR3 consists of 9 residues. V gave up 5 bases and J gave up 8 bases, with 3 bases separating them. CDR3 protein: CASGGEAFF. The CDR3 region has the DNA TGTGCTAGTGGTGGAGAAGCTTTCTTT.

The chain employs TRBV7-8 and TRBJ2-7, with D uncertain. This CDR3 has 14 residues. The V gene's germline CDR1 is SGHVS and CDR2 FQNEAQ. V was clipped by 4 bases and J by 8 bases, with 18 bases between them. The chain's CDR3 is CASSSPGFDEKQYV. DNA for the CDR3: TGTGCCAGCAGCTCACCAGGTTTCGACGAGAAGCAGTACGTC.

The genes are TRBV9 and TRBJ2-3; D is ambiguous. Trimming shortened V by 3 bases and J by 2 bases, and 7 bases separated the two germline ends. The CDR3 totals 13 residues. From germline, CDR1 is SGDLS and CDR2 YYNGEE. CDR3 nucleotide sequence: TGTGCCAGCAGCGCGAGCAACACAGATACGCAGTATTTT. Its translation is CASSASNTDTQYF.